What follows are 14 T cell receptor beta chains derived from one specimen sequenced in a study of blood T cell repertoires in COVID-19. Method: immunoSEQ multiplex PCR; TCRdb's copy keeps in-frame clones and lacks some. In the table there are more than 95,000 clones, 87% of which are singletons. The sequenced material came from peripheral blood. These receptors all come from a human donor in a cohort sampled during active COVID-19.

The V and J genes are TRBV12-3 or TRBV12-4 and TRBJ2-7, with a tentative D call TRBD2 (6 bases). The CDR3 totals 13 residues. The germline V and J ends were trimmed by 7 bases and 5 bases, with 15 bases remaining between them. CDR3 amino acids: CASTPRETHEQYF. CDR3 bases: TGTGCCAGCACCCCCCGGGAGACCCACGAGCAGTACTTC.

V and J are TRBV19 and TRBJ2-1, with TRBD1 matching 7 bases. Losses at the gene ends were 6 bases for V and 9 bases for J; bases not matched to a gene: 8. CDR3 length: 13 residues. Per germline, CDR1 LNHDA and CDR2 SQIVND (reference sequence). CDR3 amino acids: CASRRDRAGEQFF. The CDR3 DNA sequence: TGTGCCAGTAGAAGAGACAGGGCAGGTGAGCAGTTCTTC.

This clone was seen a handful of times. The chain carries TRBV13 and TRBJ2-7; 8 nucleotides agree with TRBD2. The CDR3 spans 16 residues. Germline CDR1 and CDR2: PRHDT and FYEKMQ (reference sequence). Unmatched junction bases numbered 9, after V lost 5 bases and J lost 0 bases. CDR3 protein: CASSRGPGGGSYEQYF. CDR3 DNA: TGTGCCAGCAGCCGAGGTCCGGGAGGGGGCTCCTACGAGCAGTACTTC.

This clone was observed a single time. The V call is TRBV12-5, the J call TRBJ2-7; the D gene is possibly TRBD1 (5 bases). Germline V CDR1 and CDR2: LGHNT, FRNRAP. V was trimmed by 3 bases and J by 4 bases, leaving 16 bases between them. This CDR3 region has 15 residues. CDR3 nucleotides: TGTGCTAGTGGTTTAAACCGACAGTTAATGTACGAGCAGTACTTC. Its protein is CASGLNRQLMYEQYF.

The rearrangement uses TRBV4-1 and TRBJ1-5, with D maybe TRBD1 (6 bases). CDR1 is MGHRA and CDR2 is YSYEKL in the germline V gene. The CDR3 runs to 17 residues. V dropped 0 bases and J dropped 4 bases, with 16 bases sitting between them. The DNA of the CDR3 is TGCGCCAGCAGCCAAGATGGTGGGGGCGTGGGAAATCAGCCCCAGCATTTT. This codes for CASSQDGGGVGNQPQHF.

This chain uses TRBV11-2 with TRBJ2-7, with D tentatively TRBD1 (6 bases). CDR1 is SGHAT, CDR2 FQNNGV, per germline. The V end lost 5 bases, the J end lost 7 bases, and 12 bases lay between the germline ends. The CDR3 extends over 12 amino acids. The CDR3 DNA is TGTGCCAGCAGCCCCCAGGGGTGGGAGCAGTACTTC. The encoded protein is CASSPQGWEQYF.

This rearrangement joins TRBV24-1 to TRBJ1-2; 8 nucleotides align to TRBD1. Germline CDR1 is KGHDR and CDR2 is SFDVKD. The CDR3 contains 15 residues. J lost 2 bases, V lost 4 bases, and 5 bases had no gene match. The chain's CDR3 is CATSDVRTGNYGYTF. The CDR3 DNA sequence: TGTGCCACCAGTGACGTACGGACAGGGAACTATGGCTACACCTTC.

V usage is TRBV7-9 and J usage is TRBJ2-2, with TRBD2 matching over 7 bases. V trimming: 5 bases; J trimming: 4 bases; junction bases outside the gene matches: 7. The CDR3 consists of 15 residues. Germline assignment: CDR1 SEHNR and CDR2 FQNEAQ (reference sequence). The CDR3 is CASSPGLVRTGELFF. As DNA, the CDR3 is TGTGCCAGCAGCCCCGGACTAGTTCGCACCGGGGAGCTGTTTTTT.

CDR3 nucleotides: TGCGCCAGCAGCTTGGGGGACAGGCTAACCTACGAGCAGTACTTC. Amino acid sequence: CASSLGDRLTYEQYF. This rearrangement joins TRBV5-1 to TRBJ2-7; 8 nucleotides match TRBD1. Trimming removed 0 bases from V and 2 bases from J; junction bases left unmatched: 4. The CDR3 contains 15 residues. CDR1 SGHRS and CDR2 YFSETQ come from the germline V gene.

The chain joins TRBV3-1 (or the pseudogene TRBV3-2) to TRBJ1-4; D remains unclear. Germline-derived CDR1 and CDR2 are LGHDT and YNNKEL (reference sequence). The CDR3 is 14 residues long. The V end was cut by 4 bases, the J end by 5 bases, with 11 bases between. The CDR3 DNA reads as TGTGCCAGCAGCCGAGGCAGCGTGAATGAAAAACTGTTTTTT. Translating gives CASSRGSVNEKLFF.

This clone was seen ten or more times. This chain uses TRBV11-2 with TRBJ1-6; D remains unclear. The germline V gene encodes CDR1 SGHAT and CDR2 FQNNGV. Trimming took 5 bases from V and 4 from J, leaving 6 bases between them. The CDR3 has 13 residues. Written as DNA, the CDR3 is TGTGCCAGCAGCCCAGATTATAATTCACCCCTCCACTTT. Translation: CASSPDYNSPLHF.

The CDR3 region has the DNA TGTGCCAGTAGTTTGGACCTGGGGATCGGGGACAGACTTCCCCGAAGCGACAATGAGCAGTTCTTC. As protein: CASSLDLGIGDRLPRSDNEQFF. The chain carries TRBV19 and TRBJ2-1; 7 nucleotides agree with TRBD1. Germline trimming cut 5 bases from V and 5 bases from J; bases unmatched to any gene: 30. The germline V gene encodes CDR1 LNHDA and CDR2 SQIVND (reference sequence). This CDR3 has 22 amino acids.

This clone was recorded only once. The rearrangement joins TRBV5-1 to TRBJ2-2, with D perhaps TRBD2 (6 bases). Germline V CDR1 and CDR2: SGHRS, YFSETQ. The CDR3 runs 15 residues. V was pared by 4 bases and J by 3 bases, with 13 bases between. The CDR3 loop is CASSQGGAYTGELFF. DNA for the CDR3: TGCGCCAGCAGCCAGGGCGGGGCCTACACCGGGGAGCTGTTTTTT.

This clone was detected only once. This chain connects TRBV2 to TRBJ1-1; 10 nucleotides agree with TRBD1. V shed 6 bases, J shed 12 bases, and the junction held 7 bases outside the gene matches. Germline V gene lookup returns CDR1 SNHLY and CDR2 FYNNEI. The length of the CDR3 is 12 residues. The CDR3 loop reads CASSSDRGPTFF. As DNA, the CDR3 is TGTGCCAGCAGCTCAGACAGGGGGCCGACTTTCTTT.